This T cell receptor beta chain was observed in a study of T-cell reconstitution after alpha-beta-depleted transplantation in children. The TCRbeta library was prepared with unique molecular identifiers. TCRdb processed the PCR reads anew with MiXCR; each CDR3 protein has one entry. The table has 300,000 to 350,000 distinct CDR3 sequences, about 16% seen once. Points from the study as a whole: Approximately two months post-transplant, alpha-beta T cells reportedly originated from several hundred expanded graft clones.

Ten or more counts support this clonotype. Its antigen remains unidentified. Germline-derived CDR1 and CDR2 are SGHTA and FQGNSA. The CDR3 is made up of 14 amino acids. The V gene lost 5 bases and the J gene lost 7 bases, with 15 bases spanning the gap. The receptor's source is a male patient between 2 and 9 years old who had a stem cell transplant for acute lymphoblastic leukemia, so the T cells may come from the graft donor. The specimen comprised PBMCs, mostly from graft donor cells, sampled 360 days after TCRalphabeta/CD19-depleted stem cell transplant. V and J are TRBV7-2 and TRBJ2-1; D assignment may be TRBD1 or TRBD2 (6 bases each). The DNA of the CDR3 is TGTGCCAGCAGCCCGTCGACTAGGGGGAATGAGCAGTTCTTC. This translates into CASSPSTRGNEQFF.